This T cell receptor beta chain came from a study of blood T cell repertoires in COVID-19. This clone was seen a few times. Sequencing used immunoSEQ multiplex PCR; TCRdb keeps in-frame clones, though not all of them. The sample lists 200,000 to 300,000 clones, around 80% occurring once. Material for sequencing was peripheral blood. This clonotype originated in a man aged 60-69 years with acute or convalescent COVID-19.

The DNA of the CDR3 is TGTGCCAGCAGTTACTCGGCGGGCCATGGCTACACCTTC. Protein product: CASSYSAGHGYTF. The V gene is TRBV6-2 or TRBV6-3, the J gene TRBJ1-2; D not resolved. CDR3 length: 13 residues. Germline V lookup: CDR1 MNHEY, CDR2 SVGEGT. Trimming removed 0 bases at V and 6 bases at J, with 8 bases between.